This T cell receptor (beta chain) was captured by sequencing in a study of blood T cell repertoires in COVID-19. Study overall: The United States, Italy and Spain were the sources of the acute and convalescent COVID-19 samples.

TCRdb keeps only in-frame clones here, not all; method: immunoSEQ multiplex PCR. The table lists 330,000 or so clones, roughly 87% of them singletons. The sequence derives from a woman aged 55-69 years with COVID-19, enrolled during active disease. Source material: peripheral blood.

The CDR3 region has the DNA TGTGCCAGCAGCCCAGGACAGGGGGCGGACTATGGCTACACCTTC. This codes for CASSPGQGADYGYTF. V and J are TRBV5-5 and TRBJ1-2; 11 nucleotides match TRBD1. J gave up 3 bases and V 4 bases, and 5 bases lay outside the gene matches. The length of the CDR3 is 15 residues. Germline assignment: CDR1 SGHKS and CDR2 YYEKEE (reference sequence).